These T cell receptor beta chains were read from a single sample in a study of blood T cell repertoires in COVID-19. TCRdb keeps only in-frame clones here, not all; method: immunoSEQ multiplex PCR. This sample carries a few hundred thousand clones, nearly 90% of them seen once, and the ten largest clones take approximately 2.3%. Sequenced input: peripheral blood. These receptors were obtained from a woman aged 55-69 years with COVID-19, enrolled during active disease. The CDR3 runs from the conserved cysteine through the conserved F or W.

cdr3_length	v_call	j_call	cdr3_aa
14	TRBV18	TRBJ1-2	CASSPGQGNYGYTF
15	TRBV27	TRBJ1-4	CASSLTRGTNEKLFF
15	TRBV28	TRBJ2-7	CASSLMGPSSYEQYF
17	TRBV5-1	TRBJ2-1	CASSLEASGASYNEQFF
12	TRBV15	TRBJ1-1	CATSRAEGAAFF
14	TRBV11-2	TRBJ1-1	CASSYTTADTEAFF
15	TRBV6-6	TRBJ2-7	CASSYSGGRSYEQYF
18	TRBV19	TRBJ2-1	CASSKGLAGGPTYNEQFF
16	TRBV21-1	TRBJ2-3	CASSKGTSGGTDTQYF
13	TRBV6-2/TRBV6-3	TRBJ2-5	CASSRDRIGTQYF
15	TRBV27	TRBJ2-7	CASSLSRGREGEQYF
15	TRBV11-1	TRBJ2-1	CASTPQSGTGNEQFF
15	TRBV19	TRBJ1-3	CASSVRQTTGNTIYF
16	TRBV6-2/TRBV6-3	TRBJ1-3	CASSYRMWSSGNTIYF
12	TRBV6-2/TRBV6-3	TRBJ1-5	CASSYEAQPQHF
16	TRBV5-4	TRBJ2-1	CASSSAEVAGGFEQFF
15	TRBV5-4	TRBJ1-3	CASSLATGGGNTIYF
14	TRBV7-8	TRBJ2-7	CASSAPGQGAQQYF
18	TRBV7-2	TRBJ2-7	CASSLAWARGYLSYEQYF
15	TRBV5-4	TRBJ1-1	CASSLTLDRGTEAFF
16	TRBV11-2	TRBJ1-1	CASSQPTVTGSPEAFF
14	TRBV7-9	TRBJ2-7	CASSLVSAGGVQYF
16	TRBV19	TRBJ1-2	CASSIVSGQGLRGYTF
14	TRBV5-1	TRBJ2-7	CASSGTGGINEQYF
13	TRBV7-9	TRBJ1-1	CASSQTTNTEAFF
15	TRBV20-1	TRBJ1-3	CSASWLHPSGNTIYF
16	TRBV7-2	TRBJ1-1	CASSLTTGGLDTEAFF
14	TRBV4-3	TRBJ1-2	CASSQEDRVLGYTF
13	TRBV6-5	TRBJ2-7	CASSSFRSHEQYF
14	TRBV5-1	TRBJ1-1	CASSLSQGTTEAFF
14	TRBV27	TRBJ2-5	CASSIEAREETQYF
18	TRBV4-3	TRBJ2-3	CASSQVSASGGHTDTQYF
13	TRBV7-3	TRBJ2-1	CASSFGGIEEQFF
15	TRBV6-5	TRBJ1-2	CASSITDSNDGGYTF
15	TRBV19	TRBJ1-5	CASSKNRSGNQPQHF
15	TRBV7-2	TRBJ2-2	CASSQAGANTGELFF
14	TRBV27	TRBJ2-3	CASKWSGGTDTQYF
13	TRBV5-6	TRBJ1-1	CASSFDSNTEAFF
19	TRBV4-1	TRBJ2-5	CASSQYSLAGGKGQETQYF
16	TRBV7-9	TRBJ1-1	CASSFTRGHGDTEAFF
16	TRBV27	TRBJ2-2	CASSLGPGRDTGELFF
16	TRBV5-1	TRBJ1-3	CASSFGRGLEPNTIYF
15	TRBV6-6	TRBJ1-1	CASSPPLQGAGEAFF
14	TRBV5-1	TRBJ1-6	CASSPTGGDSPLHF
14	TRBV9	TRBJ1-1	CASSLGLRNTEAFF
15	TRBV2	TRBJ2-2	CASREVPQITGELFF
18	TRBV4-2	TRBJ1-2	CASSLDSSDPRWDYGYTF